This is a list of T cell receptor beta chains from one sample in a study of T cells after posttransplantation cyclophosphamide. TCRdb's table, derived via immunoSEQ multiplex PCR, lists solely in-frame clones and lacks some. The sample lists about 22,000 clones, roughly nine tenths occurring once. Sequencing used PBMCs, obtained after an allogeneic stem cell transplant with a calcineurin inhibitor and methotrexate. All receptors derive from a female patient in her fifties who received an allogeneic stem cell transplant from an unrelated donor, was CMV-positive, and had chronic GVHD only. Some T cells may be transferred from the graft donor. Both conserved end residues are part of each CDR3. A D gene is named only where the DNA matches it firmly. Size tells how often a clone was seen (once, few, many) or the class of an expanded clone, and some rows leave it out.

TRBV19,TRBJ2-1,TRBD1,NA,TGTGCCAGTAGTTCGGGACAGTATACCAATGAGCAGTTCTTC,CASSSGQYTNEQFF
TRBV21-1,TRBJ2-7,NA,NA,TGTGCCAGCAGCAAAGGAGGGCCCTCTATGAAGCAGTACTTC,CASSKGGPSMKQYF
TRBV29-1,TRBJ2-7,NA,NA,TGCAGCGTTGCTCCTGCCGGCTCCTACGAGCAGTACTTC,CSVAPAGSYEQYF
TRBV27,TRBJ2-3,NA,NA,TGTGCCAGCAGTTCTCAGAGGAGCACAGATACGCAGTATTTT,CASSSQRSTDTQYF
TRBV30,TRBJ2-5,TRBD1,NA,TGTGCCTGGAGTTCTGACAGGGGAGAGACCCAGTACTTC,CAWSSDRGETQYF
TRBV7-3,TRBJ2-4,TRBD2,NA,TGTGCCAGCAGCCCTAGCGGAAACAAAAACATTCAGTACTTC,CASSPSGNKNIQYF
TRBV6-1,TRBJ1-2,NA,NA,TGTGCCAGCGCTATGGGCGTAAGGAATGGCTACACCTTC,CASAMGVRNGYTF
TRBV25-1,TRBJ2-2,TRBD2,NA,TGTGCCAGCAGTGCCCGGACTAGCAGCACCGGGGAGCTGTTTTTT,CASSARTSSTGELFF
TRBV9,TRBJ2-7,NA,few,TGTGCCAGCAGCGGGAGCGGGTACGAGCAGTACTTC,CASSGSGYEQYF
TRBV28,TRBJ2-1,TRBD1,NA,TGTGCCAGCAGTTCCGGACAGGGGGAGTACAATGAGCAGTTCTTC,CASSSGQGEYNEQFF
TRBV19,TRBJ2-1,NA,NA,TGTGCCAGTAGTCGCGACAGGAACTCCTACAATGAGCAGTTCTTC,CASSRDRNSYNEQFF
TRBV9,TRBJ2-7,TRBD1,NA,TGTGCCAGCAGCGCACAGGGGGGCTCCCACTACGAGCAGTACTTC,CASSAQGGSHYEQYF
TRBV6-1,TRBJ2-2,TRBD2,NA,TGTGCCAGCAGTCGGACTAGCGGGAGCACCGGGGAGCTGTTTTTT,CASSRTSGSTGELFF
TRBV11-3,TRBJ2-7,NA,NA,TGTGCCAGCCCAGGGTGTTTCTCCTACGAGCAGTACTTC,CASPGCFSYEQYF
TRBV30,TRBJ2-1,TRBD2,NA,TGTGCCTGGACAGGACTAGCGGGAGCCGATGAGCAGTTCTTC,CAWTGLAGADEQFF
TRBV6-1,TRBJ1-1,NA,NA,TGTGCCAGCAGTGTTTTTCAGGGAAGGGATGAAGCTTTCTTT,CASSVFQGRDEAFF
TRBV10-3,TRBJ2-2,NA,NA,TGTGCCATCAGTGAGTCGCAGGGGGGCACCGGGGAGCTGTTTTTT,CAISESQGGTGELFF
TRBV19,TRBJ1-2,TRBD1,NA,TGTGCCAGTAGCGTCACAGGGGGCTCAGAATACTATGGCTACACCTTC,CASSVTGGSEYYGYTF
TRBV6-5,TRBJ2-7,TRBD1,NA,TGTGCCAGCAGTAACCCGGGACAGAGCTCCTACGAGCAGTACTTC,CASSNPGQSSYEQYF
TRBV14,TRBJ2-7,TRBD2,NA,TGTGCCAGCAGCCCGTGGACTAGCGGGTCCTACGAGCAGTACTTC,CASSPWTSGSYEQYF
TRBV9,TRBJ2-3,TRBD1,NA,TGTGCCAGCAGCGTAGAGGGGGCCGTGGATACGCAGTATTTT,CASSVEGAVDTQYF
TRBV14,TRBJ2-2,TRBD2,NA,TGTGCCAGCAGTCCGATAGCGGGAGGATCCACCGGGGAGCTGTTTTTT,CASSPIAGGSTGELFF
TRBV5-5,TRBJ1-1,NA,NA,TGTGCCAGCAGCCCCGGGTGGAGGGACGACACTGAAGCTTTCTTT,CASSPGWRDDTEAFF
TRBV6-5,TRBJ2-7,NA,NA,TGTGCCAGCAGCCCTCACTCGACAGTTTACGAGCAGTACTTC,CASSPHSTVYEQYF
TRBV4-2,TRBJ2-5,TRBD2,NA,TGTGCCAGCAGCCCTCTAGCGGGGGTGGGTCAAGAGACCCAGTACTTC,CASSPLAGVGQETQYF
TRBV28,TRBJ1-1,NA,NA,TGTGCCAGCAGAAGGGGAGGAGAAATGAACACTGAAGCTTTCTTT,CASRRGGEMNTEAFF
TRBV27,TRBJ2-1,TRBD2,once,TGTGCCAGCAGTGTCACTAGCGGGAGTTACAATGAGCAGTTCTTC,CASSVTSGSYNEQFF
TRBV28,TRBJ2-3,TRBD2,NA,TGTGCCAGCAGTTCCGGACTAGGAGCAGATACGCAGTATTTT,CASSSGLGADTQYF
TRBV6-1,TRBJ1-1,NA,NA,TGTGCCAGCGGGCGTAGTGGACGGGAGAACACTGAAGCTTTCTTT,CASGRSGRENTEAFF
TRBV28,TRBJ2-3,TRBD1,NA,TGTGCCAGCAGTTTGGATCTCCTACAGGGGGAGGACACAGATACGCAGTATTTT,CASSLDLLQGEDTDTQYF
TRBV5-6,TRBJ1-5,TRBD1,NA,TGTGCCAGCAGTTCATACCGGGACAGGGGCCGCCTTAGCAATCAGCCCCAGCATTTT,CASSSYRDRGRLSNQPQHF
TRBV29-1,TRBJ2-7,TRBD1,NA,TGCAGCGTTGAATGGGGACAGGGCTCAGACGAGCAGTACTTC,CSVEWGQGSDEQYF
TRBV27,TRBJ2-7,TRBD2,NA,TGTGCCAGCAGTTTATGGGCGGGAGCGTCCGAGCAGTACTTC,CASSLWAGASEQYF
TRBV25-1,TRBJ1-4,NA,once,TGTGCCAGCAGTGAATATTCGCGGGGATATGAAAGACTGTTTTTT,CASSEYSRGYERLFF
TRBV7-7,TRBJ2-5,TRBD1,NA,TGTGCTAGCAGCCAAGGGACAGGTCAAGAGACCCAGTACTTC,CASSQGTGQETQYF
TRBV27,TRBJ2-4,TRBD1,NA,TGTGCCAGCAGTCCACCGACGCCCGGGACAGGGATAAACATTCAGTACTTC,CASSPPTPGTGINIQYF
TRBV25-1,TRBJ1-2,NA,NA,TGTGCCAGCAGTGGGCGGACTTTTCTCGGAAACTATGGCTACACCTTC,CASSGRTFLGNYGYTF
TRBV28,TRBJ2-7,NA,once,TGTGCCAGCAGTTTAATCCGAGGAAGAGCGGCCTCCTACGAGCAGTACTTC,CASSLIRGRAASYEQYF